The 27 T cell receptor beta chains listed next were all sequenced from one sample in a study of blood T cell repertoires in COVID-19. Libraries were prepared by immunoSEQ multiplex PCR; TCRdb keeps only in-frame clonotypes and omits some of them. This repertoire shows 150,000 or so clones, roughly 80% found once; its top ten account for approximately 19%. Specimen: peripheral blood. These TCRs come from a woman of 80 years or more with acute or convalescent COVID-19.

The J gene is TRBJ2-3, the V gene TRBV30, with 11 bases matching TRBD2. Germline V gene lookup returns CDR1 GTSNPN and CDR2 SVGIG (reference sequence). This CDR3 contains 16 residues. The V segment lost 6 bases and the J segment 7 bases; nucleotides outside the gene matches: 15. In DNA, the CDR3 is TGTGCCTGCCCAACTAGCGGGGGCCCGCACCGGAATACGCAGTATTTT. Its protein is CACPTSGGPHRNTQYF.

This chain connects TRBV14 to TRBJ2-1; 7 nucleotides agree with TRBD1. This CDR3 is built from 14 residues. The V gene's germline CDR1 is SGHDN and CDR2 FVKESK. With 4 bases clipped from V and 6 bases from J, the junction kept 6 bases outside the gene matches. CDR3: CASSRGQAFNEQFF. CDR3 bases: TGTGCCAGCAGCCGCGGACAGGCCTTCAATGAGCAGTTCTTC.

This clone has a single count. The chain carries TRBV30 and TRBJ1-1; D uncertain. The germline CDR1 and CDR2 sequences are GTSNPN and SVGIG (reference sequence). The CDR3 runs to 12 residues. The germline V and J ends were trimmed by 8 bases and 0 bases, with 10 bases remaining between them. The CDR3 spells CAAELLNTEAFF. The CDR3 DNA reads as TGTGCCGCGGAACTGTTGAACACTGAAGCTTTCTTT.

As DNA, the CDR3 is TGTGCCAGCAGCTTTTATAGGGACTCTCTCAAAACGGGGGGCTACACCTTC. This encodes CASSFYRDSLKTGGYTF. The chain links TRBV4-2 to TRBJ1-2; a weak D match, TRBD1 (5 bases). Looked up from germline, CDR1 is LGHNA and CDR2 is YNFKEQ. CDR3 size: 17 residues. V shed 5 bases and J shed 8 bases, with 27 bases lying between them.

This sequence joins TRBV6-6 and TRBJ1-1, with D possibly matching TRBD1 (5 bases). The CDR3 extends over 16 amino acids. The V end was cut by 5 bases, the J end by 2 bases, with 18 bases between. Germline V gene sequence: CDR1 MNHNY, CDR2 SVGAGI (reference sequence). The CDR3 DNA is TGTGCCAGCAGTCCCATGGGGGGTGGGGAAAACACTGAAGCTTTCTTT. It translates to CASSPMGGGENTEAFF.

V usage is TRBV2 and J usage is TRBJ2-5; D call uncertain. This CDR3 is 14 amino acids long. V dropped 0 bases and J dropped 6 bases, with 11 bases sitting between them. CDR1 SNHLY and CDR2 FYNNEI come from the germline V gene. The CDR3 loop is CASSEARQRKTQYF. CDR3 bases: TGTGCCAGCAGTGAAGCCCGACAAAGGAAGACCCAGTACTTC.

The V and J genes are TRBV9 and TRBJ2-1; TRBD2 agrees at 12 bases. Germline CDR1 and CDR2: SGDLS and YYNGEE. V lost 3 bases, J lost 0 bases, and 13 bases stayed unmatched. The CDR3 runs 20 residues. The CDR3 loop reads CASSAQGASGRASSYNEQFF. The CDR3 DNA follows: TGTGCCAGCAGCGCCCAGGGGGCTAGCGGGAGGGCGAGCTCCTACAATGAGCAGTTCTTC.

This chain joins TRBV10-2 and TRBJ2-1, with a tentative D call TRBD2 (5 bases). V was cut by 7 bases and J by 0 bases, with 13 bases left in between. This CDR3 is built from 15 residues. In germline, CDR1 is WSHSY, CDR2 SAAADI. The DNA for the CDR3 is TGCGCCAGCACTAAGCGTGGGAGCTCCTACAATGAGCAGTTCTTC. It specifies CASTKRGSSYNEQFF.

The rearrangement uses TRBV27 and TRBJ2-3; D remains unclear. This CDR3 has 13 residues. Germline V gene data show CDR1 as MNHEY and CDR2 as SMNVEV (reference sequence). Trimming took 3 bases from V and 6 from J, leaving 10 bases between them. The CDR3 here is CASSFKPGDTQYF. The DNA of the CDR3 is TGTGCCAGCAGTTTCAAGCCCGGGGATACGCAGTATTTT.

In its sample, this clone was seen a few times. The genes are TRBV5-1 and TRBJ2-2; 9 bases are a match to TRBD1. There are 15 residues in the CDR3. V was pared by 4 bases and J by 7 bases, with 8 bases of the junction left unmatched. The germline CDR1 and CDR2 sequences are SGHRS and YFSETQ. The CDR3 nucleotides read TGCGCCAGCAGCGCGGGACAGGGTAGAGTCGGGGAGCTGTTTTTT. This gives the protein CASSAGQGRVGELFF.

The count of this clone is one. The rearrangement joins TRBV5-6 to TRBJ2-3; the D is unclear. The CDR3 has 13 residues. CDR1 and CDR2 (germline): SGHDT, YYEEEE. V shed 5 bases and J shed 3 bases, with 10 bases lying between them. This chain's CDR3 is CASSRAGTDTQYF. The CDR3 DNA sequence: TGTGCCAGCAGTCGAGCCGGGACAGATACGCAGTATTTT. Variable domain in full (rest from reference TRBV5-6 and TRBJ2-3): DAGVTQSPTHLIKTRGQQVTLRCSPKSGHDTVSWYQQALGQGPQFIFQYYEEEERQRGNFPDRFSGHQFPNYSSELNVNALLLGDSALYLCASSRAGTDTQYFGPGTRLTVL.

CDR3 region: CASRLRDRGPSGKSGGSYEQYF. DNA of the CDR3: TGTGCCAGCAGGCTCCGGGACAGGGGGCCTTCAGGGAAGAGCGGGGGTAGCTACGAGCAGTACTTC. This chain connects TRBV27 to TRBJ2-7; TRBD1 matches at 12 bases. The V gene's germline CDR1 is MNHEY and CDR2 SMNVEV (reference sequence). This CDR3 contains 22 residues. J lost 3 bases, V lost 6 bases, and 27 bases had no gene match.

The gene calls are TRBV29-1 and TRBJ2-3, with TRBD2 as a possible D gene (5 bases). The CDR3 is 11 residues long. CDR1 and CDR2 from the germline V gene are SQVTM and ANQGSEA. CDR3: CRVGDTDTQYF. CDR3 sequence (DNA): TGCCGGGTCGGGGACACAGATACGCAGTATTTT.

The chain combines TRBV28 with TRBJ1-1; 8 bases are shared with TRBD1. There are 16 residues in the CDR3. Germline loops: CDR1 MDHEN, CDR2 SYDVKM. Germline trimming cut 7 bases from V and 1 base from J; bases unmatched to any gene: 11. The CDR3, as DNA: TGTGCCAGCAAAATTGCCTGGGACAGGTCGAACACTGAAGCTTTCTTT. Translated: CASKIAWDRSNTEAFF.

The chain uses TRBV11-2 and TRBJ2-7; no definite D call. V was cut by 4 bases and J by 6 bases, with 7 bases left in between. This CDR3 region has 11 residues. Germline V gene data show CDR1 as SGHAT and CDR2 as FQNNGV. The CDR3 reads CASSSAFEQYF. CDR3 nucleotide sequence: TGTGCCAGCAGCTCCGCGTTCGAGCAGTACTTC.

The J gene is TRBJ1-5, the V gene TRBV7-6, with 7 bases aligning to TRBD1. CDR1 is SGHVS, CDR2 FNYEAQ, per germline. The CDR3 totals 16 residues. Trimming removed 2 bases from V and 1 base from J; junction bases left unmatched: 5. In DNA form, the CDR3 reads TGTGCCAGCAGCTTACAGGCAGGGGGAAGCAATCAGCCCCAGCATTTT. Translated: CASSLQAGGSNQPQHF.

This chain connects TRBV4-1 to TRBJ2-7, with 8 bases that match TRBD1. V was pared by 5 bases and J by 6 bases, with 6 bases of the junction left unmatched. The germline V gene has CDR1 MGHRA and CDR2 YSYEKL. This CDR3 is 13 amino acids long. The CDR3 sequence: CASSTRTGFEQYF. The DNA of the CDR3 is TGCGCCAGCAGCACGCGGACAGGGTTCGAGCAGTACTTC.

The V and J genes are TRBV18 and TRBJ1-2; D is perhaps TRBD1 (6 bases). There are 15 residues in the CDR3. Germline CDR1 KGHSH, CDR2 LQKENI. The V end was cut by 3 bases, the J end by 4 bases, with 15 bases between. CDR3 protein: CASSPVSGDFYGYTF. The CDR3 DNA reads TGTGCCAGCTCACCGGTATCAGGGGATTTCTATGGCTACACCTTC.

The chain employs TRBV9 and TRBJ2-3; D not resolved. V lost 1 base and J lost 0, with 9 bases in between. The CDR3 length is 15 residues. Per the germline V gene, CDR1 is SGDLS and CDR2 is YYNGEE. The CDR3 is CASSVQTTSTDTQYF. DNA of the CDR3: TGTGCCAGCAGCGTACAAACCACTAGCACAGATACGCAGTATTTT.

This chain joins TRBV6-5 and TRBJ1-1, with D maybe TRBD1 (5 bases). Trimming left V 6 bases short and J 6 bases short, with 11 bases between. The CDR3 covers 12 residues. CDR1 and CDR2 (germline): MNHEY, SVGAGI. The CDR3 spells CASSRGWAEAFF. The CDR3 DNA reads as TGTGCCAGCAGCCGGGGGTGGGCTGAAGCTTTCTTT.

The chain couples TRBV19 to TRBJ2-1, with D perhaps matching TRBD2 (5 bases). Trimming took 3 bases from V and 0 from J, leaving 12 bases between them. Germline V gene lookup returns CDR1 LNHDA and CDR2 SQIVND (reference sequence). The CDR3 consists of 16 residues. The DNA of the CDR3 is TGTGCCAGTAGTATTCTTAGCGCTAGCTCCTACAATGAGCAGTTCTTC. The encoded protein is CASSILSASSYNEQFF.

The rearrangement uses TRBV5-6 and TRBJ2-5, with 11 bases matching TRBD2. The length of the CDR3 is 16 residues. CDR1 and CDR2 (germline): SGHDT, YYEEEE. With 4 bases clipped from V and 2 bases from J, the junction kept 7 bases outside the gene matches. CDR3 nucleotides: TGTGCCAGCAGCCGGCGACTAGCGGGGAATCAAGAGACCCAGTACTTC. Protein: CASSRRLAGNQETQYF.

The CDR3 protein is CASSTTVGGKGNQPQHF. CDR3 DNA: TGTGCCAGTAGTACCACCGTAGGGGGCAAGGGCAATCAGCCCCAGCATTTT. The chain is built from TRBV19 and TRBJ1-5; 7 nucleotides line up with TRBD1. Trimming took 4 bases from V and 2 from J; bases not matched to a gene: 11. The CDR3 is 17 amino acids. Per germline, CDR1 LNHDA and CDR2 SQIVND (reference sequence).

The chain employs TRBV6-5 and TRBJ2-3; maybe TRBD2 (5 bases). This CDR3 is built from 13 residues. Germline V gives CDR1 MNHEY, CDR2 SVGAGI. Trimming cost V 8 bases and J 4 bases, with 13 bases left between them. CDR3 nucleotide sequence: TGTGCCAGCGCGGAGGTTGCGGCAGATACGCAGTATTTT. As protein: CASAEVAADTQYF.

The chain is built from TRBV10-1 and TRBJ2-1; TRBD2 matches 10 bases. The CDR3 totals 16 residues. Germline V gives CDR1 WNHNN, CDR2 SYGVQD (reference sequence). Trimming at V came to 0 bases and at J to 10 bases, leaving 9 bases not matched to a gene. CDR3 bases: TGCGCCAGCAGTGAGTCTTGGAGCGGGAGGGCCGAAGAGCAGTTCTTC. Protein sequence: CASSESWSGRAEEQFF.

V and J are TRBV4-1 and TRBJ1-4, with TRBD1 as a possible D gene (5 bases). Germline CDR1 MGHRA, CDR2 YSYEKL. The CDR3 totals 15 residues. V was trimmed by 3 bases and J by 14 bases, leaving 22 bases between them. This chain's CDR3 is CASSHGTARMAGLFF. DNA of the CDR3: TGCGCCAGCAGCCACGGGACCGCCCGGATGGCGGGGCTGTTTTTT.

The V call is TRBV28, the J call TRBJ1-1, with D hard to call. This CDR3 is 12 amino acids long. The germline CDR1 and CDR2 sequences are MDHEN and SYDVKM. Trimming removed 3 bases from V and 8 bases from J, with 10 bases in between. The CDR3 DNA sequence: TGTGCCAGCAGTTTGTCCCTTTCGGAAGCTTTCTTT. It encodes CASSLSLSEAFF. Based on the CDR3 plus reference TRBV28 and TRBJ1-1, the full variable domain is DVKVTQSSRYLVKRTGEKVFLECVQDMDHENMFWYRQDPGLGLRLIYFSYDVKMKEKGDIPEGYSVSREKKERFSLILESASTNQTSMYLCASSLSLSEAFFGQGTRLTVV.